One sample yielded the 10 T cell receptor beta chains listed below, sequenced in a study of blood T cell repertoires in COVID-19 (dated by TCRdb to 2020 to 2021). The library was made by the immunoSEQ multiplex PCR assay. TCRdb took over this immuneACCESS table, retaining in-frame rearrangements with V and J assigned. Such tables are incomplete; in checked studies, under half of the missing clones stem from an unresolved V gene, and the remainder is unexplained. The table for this sample lists approximately 300,000 clones; around 84% of them were counted only once. The top ten constitute around 9.3% of the sample. The sample was PBMCs or T cells enriched from blood (not recorded which). The receptors stem from a woman younger than 30 who had recovered from COVID-19.

The chain is built from TRBV24-1 and TRBJ1-5; D may be TRBD1 (5 bases). Trimming cost V 0 bases and J 6 bases, with 8 bases left between them. This CDR3 contains 14 residues. Germline V CDR1 and CDR2: KGHDR, SFDVKD. In DNA, the CDR3 is TGTGCCACCAGTGATTTGTGGACATTTCAGCCCCAGCATTTT. This codes for CATSDLWTFQPQHF.

The chain uses TRBV18 and TRBJ1-3; 8 bases are a match to TRBD1. Looked up from germline, CDR1 is KGHSH and CDR2 is LQKENI. The CDR3 has 15 amino acids. V shed 4 bases and J 4 bases; nucleotides not matched to a gene: 6. The CDR3 region is CASSLGQGTGNTIYF. The DNA for the CDR3 is TGTGCCAGCTCACTCGGACAGGGAACGGGAAACACCATATATTTT.

The J gene is TRBJ2-7, the V gene TRBV5-6, with a possible D match to TRBD2 (5 bases). V lost 4 bases, J lost 0 bases, and 11 bases lay in between. Germline values: CDR1 SGHDT, CDR2 YYEEEE. The CDR3 runs to 14 residues. The CDR3 spells CASSPDWSSYEQYF. The CDR3 DNA reads as TGTGCCAGCAGCCCGGACTGGAGCTCCTACGAGCAGTACTTC.

This rearrangement joins TRBV4-1 to TRBJ1-5, with D possibly TRBD1 on 5 matching bases. The CDR3 spans 14 residues. V lost 2 bases to trimming and J lost 7 bases, with 12 bases between them. Per germline, CDR1 MGHRA and CDR2 YSYEKL. CDR3 sequence (DNA): TGCGCCAGCAGCCAACCAGGGCGCCGGCAGCCCCAGCATTTT. Translated: CASSQPGRRQPQHF.

This clone has a single count. The CDR3 sequence: CASSQSTGTGSYAYGYTF. As DNA, the CDR3 is TGTGCCAGCAGCCAAAGCACCGGGACAGGGAGCTACGCCTATGGCTACACCTTC. The chain couples TRBV3-1 (or the pseudogene TRBV3-2) to TRBJ1-2, with TRBD1 matching 9 bases. The CDR3 runs 18 residues. Germline CDR1 LGHDT, CDR2 YNNKEL (reference sequence). With 2 bases clipped from V and 4 bases from J, the junction kept 14 bases outside the gene matches.

The chain recombines TRBV28 with TRBJ2-1; 9 nucleotides agree with TRBD2. V lost 5 bases and J lost 8; bases outside the gene matches: 10. There are 15 residues in the CDR3. The V gene's germline CDR1 is MDHEN and CDR2 SYDVKM. DNA of the CDR3: TGTGCCAGCAGTGGCTCTGGCGGGAGGGTCGATGAGCAGTTCTTC. It is translated as CASSGSGGRVDEQFF.

V is TRBV28 and J is TRBJ2-3, with 10 bases matching TRBD2. The V and J ends lost 9 bases and 2 bases, in that order; junction bases with no gene match: 14. The germline gives CDR1 MDHEN, CDR2 SYDVKM. The CDR3 has 17 amino acids. The CDR3 loop is CASRRFRTSGYTDTQYF. CDR3 nucleotide sequence: TGTGCCAGTCGTCGGTTCCGGACTAGCGGATACACAGATACGCAGTATTTT. The full variable domain, rest sourced from reference TRBV28 and TRBJ2-3, is DVKVTQSSRYLVKRTGEKVFLECVQDMDHENMFWYRQDPGLGLRLIYFSYDVKMKEKGDIPEGYSVSREKKERFSLILESASTNQTSMYLCASRRFRTSGYTDTQYFGPGTRLTVL.

This clone was picked up one time. The gene calls are TRBV12-3 or TRBV12-4 and TRBJ1-1, with a tentative D call TRBD1 (6 bases). Between the trimmed V and J ends, which lost 6 bases and 7 bases, there was a span of 12 bases. The CDR3 is made up of 12 amino acids. CDR3: CASSPGTFEAFF. The CDR3 DNA is TGTGCCAGCAGCCCCGGGACATTTGAAGCTTTCTTT.

The chain is built from TRBV5-1 and TRBJ2-7, with TRBD1 as a possible D gene (6 bases). The CDR3 runs 15 residues. CDR1 is SGHRS, CDR2 YFSETQ, per germline. V shed 0 bases and J shed 2 bases, with 12 bases lying between them. In DNA form, the CDR3 reads TGCGCCAGCAGCTTGGGAGGGGCAGGGGCCTACGAGCAGTACTTC. Amino acids: CASSLGGAGAYEQYF.

Details on this clone: Other DNA sequences of this sample code for an identical CDR3. CDR3 region: CASSLQGANSPLHF. For the CDR3, the DNA is TGTGCCAGCAGTTTACAGGGAGCTAATTCACCCCTCCACTTT. The V gene is TRBV6-5, the J gene TRBJ1-6; tentative D call: TRBD1 (6 bases). Trimming cost V 4 bases and J 6 bases, with 10 bases left between them. Looked up from germline, CDR1 is MNHEY and CDR2 is SVGAGI. The CDR3 has 14 amino acids.